This T cell receptor beta chain was captured in a study of OX40 agonist ivuxolimab in advanced cancers. Germline values: CDR1 SGHRS, CDR2 YFSETQ. The CDR3 loop spans 14 amino acids. Trimming stripped 0 bases from V and 6 bases from J, with 9 bases between. The table came from immunoSEQ multiplex PCR; TCRdb's copy has only in-frame clones and leaves some out. The table has over 30,000 clones, approximately 78% seen once. The gene calls are TRBV5-1 and TRBJ2-2; no reliable D call. The clonotype originates from an adult with an advanced solid tumor such as melanoma, head and neck, liver or kidney cancer. The material sequenced was CD4+ or CD8+ T cells sorted from blood, taken in a trial of the OX40 agonist ivuxolimab. CDR3 DNA sequence: TGCGCCAGCAGCTTGGAATGGGCCCCCGGGGAGCTGTTTTTT. This translates into CASSLEWAPGELFF.